The 31 T cell receptor beta chains below come from one sample, sequenced in a study of T-cell reconstitution after alpha-beta-depleted transplantation in children. For TCRbeta, the library was prepared with unique molecular identifiers. MiXCR, run by TCRdb on the PCR reads, gives a single entry per CDR3 protein. This sample carries about 22,000 distinct CDR3 sequences, around 9.9% of them seen once, and the ten largest clones take roughly 25%. Sequencing used PBMCs from the stem cell graft donor, obtained from the stem cell graft. These receptors came from a human donor who donated a stem cell graft to a child with chronic granulomatous disease.

This clonotype occurred many times. V usage is TRBV5-1 and J usage is TRBJ2-2; 9 nucleotides match TRBD2. Trimming at V came to 5 bases and at J to 3 bases, leaving 11 bases not matched to a gene. The CDR3 has 17 residues. From germline, CDR1 is SGHRS and CDR2 YFSETQ. CDR3 amino acids: CASRTIIAGEDTGELFF. The CDR3 DNA follows: TGCGCCAGCAGAACGATAATAGCGGGGGAGGACACCGGGGAGCTGTTTTTT.

Many counts were recorded for this clonotype. The chain links TRBV5-1 to TRBJ2-1; 7 bases align to TRBD2. This CDR3 has 13 residues. V dropped 9 bases and J dropped 5; count of bases not matched to a gene: 8. Germline V gene data show CDR1 as SGHRS and CDR2 as YFSETQ. CDR3 in DNA: TGCGCCACCTCCGGGACTAACAACAATGAGCAGTTCTTC. Translation: CATSGTNNNEQFF.

This clonotype was seen ten or more times. This rearrangement joins TRBV7-6 to TRBJ2-3; D gene ambiguous. The CDR3 runs to 15 residues. Trimming shortened V by 5 bases and J by 0 bases, and 12 bases separated the two germline ends. CDR1 and CDR2 (germline): SGHVS, FNYEAQ. In nucleotides, the CDR3 is TGTGCCAGCAGCCCATTGGTTTCTAGCACAGATACGCAGTATTTT. This translates into CASSPLVSSTDTQYF.

This clonotype came up many times. This chain uses TRBV7-9 with TRBJ2-2, with TRBD1 as a possible D gene (5 bases). V was cut by 5 bases and J by 7 bases, with 14 bases left in between. The CDR3 totals 14 residues. Germline assignment: CDR1 SEHNR and CDR2 FQNEAQ (reference sequence). The CDR3 region is CASSPQGTIGELFF. CDR3 in DNA: TGTGCCAGCAGCCCTCAGGGAACGATCGGGGAGCTGTTTTTT.

In its sample, this clonotype was seen many times. The chain couples TRBV5-6 to TRBJ2-5; D might be TRBD1 (5 bases). The CDR3 spans 13 residues. The V gene's germline CDR1 is SGHDT and CDR2 YYEEEE. Trimming pared 1 base from V and 4 bases from J, leaving 8 bases between. The DNA of the CDR3 is TGTGCCAGCAGCTTGTCCGACAGAGAGACCCAGTACTTC. Translation: CASSLSDRETQYF.

This clonotype has ten or more counts. The genes are TRBV12-3 or TRBV12-4 and TRBJ1-5, with a weak D call TRBD1 (6 bases). V was clipped by 5 bases and J by 0 bases, with 8 bases between them. The CDR3 sequence is 14 residues long. The CDR3 reads CASSKGVSNQPQHF. The DNA for the CDR3 is TGTGCCAGCAGTAAGGGGGTTAGCAATCAGCCCCAGCATTTT.

This clonotype was observed many times. V gene TRBV29-1 combines with J gene TRBJ1-2, with D maybe TRBD1 (6 bases). This CDR3 contains 12 residues. Looked up from germline, CDR1 is SQVTM and CDR2 is ANQGSEA. Trimming took off 1 base at V and 6 bases at J, with 9 bases between the two ends. CDR3 bases: TGCAGCGTTGAAGTGAGGGGGGATGGCTACACCTTC. It yields the protein CSVEVRGDGYTF.

In its sample, this clonotype was seen many times. The chain combines TRBV6-5 with TRBJ1-1; no firm D call. CDR1 and CDR2 (germline): MNHEY, SVGAGI. This CDR3 contains 12 residues. The ends were cut back, 8 bases at V and 3 bases at J, with 10 bases in the middle. In DNA, the CDR3 is TGTGCCAGCGCAAGGGCGGACACTGAAGCTTTCTTT. Protein: CASARADTEAFF.

This clonotype was observed many times. The genes are TRBV2 and TRBJ2-1; no definite D call. This CDR3 comprises 13 residues. V was pared by 3 bases and J by 15 bases, with 18 bases between. Looked up from germline, CDR1 is SNHLY and CDR2 is FYNNEI. CDR3 DNA sequence: TGTGCCAGCAGTGACCGCGTTACGTTGAGTCCGTTCTTC. Translation: CASSDRVTLSPFF.

This clonotype was recorded at least ten times. The chain has TRBV7-2 and TRBJ2-3; the match to TRBD2 covers 11 bases. V gave up 2 bases and J gave up 3 bases; unmatched junction bases: 10. Per germline, CDR1 SGHTA and CDR2 FQGNSA. The CDR3 loop spans 18 amino acids. In DNA form, the CDR3 reads TGTGCCAGCAGCTTAAACACGGGTAGCGGGGGGGCGACAGATACGCAGTATTTT. Translated, it gives CASSLNTGSGGATDTQYF. The full variable domain, in which reference TRBV7-2 and TRBJ2-3 provide the parts outside the CDR3, is GAGVSQSPSNKVTEKGKDVELRCDPISGHTALYWYRQSLGQGLEFLIYFQGNSAPDKSGLPSDRFSAERTGGSVSTLTIQRTQQEDSAVYLCASSLNTGSGGATDTQYFGPGTRLTVL.

To note about this clonotype: A junction boundary mismatches the germline segment, possibly from a read error. The DNA of the CDR3 is TGTGCTAGCAGCCTAGACAGTGGCACTGAAGCTTTCTTT. Translated: CASSLDSGTEAFF. The V and J genes are TRBV7-7 and TRBJ1-1, with D possibly being TRBD1 (5 bases). This CDR3 spans 13 amino acids. The germline CDR1 and CDR2 sequences are SSHAT and FNYEAQ (reference sequence).

This clonotype was detected many times. The CDR3 DNA is TGCGCCAGCAGCCAATGGGGGGGGGTAGACACTGAAGCTTTCTTT. Its translation is CASSQWGGVDTEAFF. This chain links TRBV4-3 with TRBJ1-1, with D maybe TRBD1 (5 bases). The V and J ends lost 2 bases and 3 bases respectively, with 13 bases between them. CDR1 and CDR2 (germline): LGHNA, YSLEER. There are 15 residues in the CDR3.

The chain joins TRBV10-3 to TRBJ1-4, with 7 bases identical to TRBD1. This CDR3 has 15 amino acids. Unmatched junction bases numbered 1, after V lost 3 bases and J lost 0 bases. Germline CDR1 ENHRY, CDR2 SYGVKD. CDR3 nucleotides: TGTGCCATCAGTGAAGGGGGCACAACTAATGAAAAACTGTTTTTT. It codes for CAISEGGTTNEKLFF.

Many counts were recorded for this clonotype. V usage is TRBV7-3 and J usage is TRBJ1-5, with 9 positions matching TRBD1. The CDR3 contains 13 residues. J was trimmed by 6 bases and V by 3 bases; bases with no gene match: 0. Germline-derived CDR1 and CDR2 are SGHTA and FQGTGA. CDR3 region: CASSLGQGQPQHF. CDR3 coding DNA: TGTGCCAGCAGCTTGGGACAGGGTCAGCCCCAGCATTTT. The full variable domain, rest sourced from reference TRBV7-3 and TRBJ1-5, is GAGVSQTPSNKVTEKGKYVELRCDPISGHTALYWYRQSLGQGPEFLIYFQGTGAADDSGLPNDRFFAVRPEGSVSTLKIQRTERGDSAVYLCASSLGQGQPQHFGDGTRLSIL.

This clonotype was seen ten or more times. The chain is built from TRBV24-1 and TRBJ2-1, with D tentatively TRBD2 (6 bases). CDR1 and CDR2 (germline): KGHDR, SFDVKD. This CDR3 spans 14 amino acids. The V and J ends lost 4 bases and 0 bases respectively, with 6 bases between them. CDR3 amino acids: CATSEGGSYNEQFF. The CDR3 DNA reads TGTGCCACCAGTGAGGGGGGCTCCTACAATGAGCAGTTCTTC.

This clonotype appeared many times. V is TRBV7-2 and J is TRBJ2-1; D might be TRBD2 (6 bases). CDR1 and CDR2 from the germline V gene are SGHTA and FQGNSA. The CDR3 sequence is 15 residues long. The ends were cut back, 1 base at V and 1 base at J, with 8 bases in the middle. The CDR3 DNA reads as TGTGCCAGCAGCTTAGGGGCGGGGTCCTACAATGAGCAGTTCTTC. It specifies CASSLGAGSYNEQFF.

This clonotype was recorded many times. V usage is TRBV2 and J usage is TRBJ2-3; weak D call: TRBD2 (5 bases). Germline V lookup: CDR1 SNHLY, CDR2 FYNNEI. This CDR3 has 13 residues. Trimming stripped 8 bases from V and 2 bases from J, with 11 bases between. CDR3 loop: CASGLADTDTQYF. CDR3 in DNA: TGTGCCAGCGGTCTAGCAGACACAGATACGCAGTATTTT.

This clonotype was detected many times. The chain links TRBV29-1 to TRBJ2-3, with 10 nucleotides matching TRBD2. Trimming cost V 4 bases and J 0 bases; bases outside gene matches: 13. CDR3 length equals 18 residues. CDR1 SQVTM and CDR2 ANQGSEA come from the germline V gene. CDR3 in amino acids: CSVADLLAGILSTDTQYF. Here the CDR3 DNA reads TGCAGCGTTGCAGACTTACTAGCGGGGATCTTAAGCACAGATACGCAGTATTTT.

The sample holds many counts of this clonotype. The CDR3 here is CASSDEGQGFYEQYF. As DNA, the CDR3 is TGTGCCAGCAGTGACGAGGGACAGGGGTTTTACGAGCAGTACTTC. The chain couples TRBV2 to TRBJ2-7, with 10 bases identical to TRBD1. Germline V gene data show CDR1 as SNHLY and CDR2 as FYNNEI. The CDR3 is 15 residues long. The J segment lost 4 bases and the V segment lost 3 bases, leaving 6 bases of the junction unmatched.

This clonotype was detected ten times or more. The chain is built from TRBV2 and TRBJ2-1; 8 bases are shared with TRBD1. This CDR3 has 11 residues. Germline CDR1 and CDR2: SNHLY and FYNNEI. V lost 9 bases, J lost 8 bases, and 3 bases stayed unmatched. CDR3 in amino acids: CARTRGHEQFF. CDR3 nucleotides: TGTGCCAGAACCAGGGGGCATGAGCAGTTCTTC.

This clonotype appeared many times. CDR3 coding DNA: TGTGCCAGCAGCGGTACCGGGACCTCGGGCACCGGGGAGCTGTTTTTT. This translates into CASSGTGTSGTGELFF. V and J are TRBV5-5 and TRBJ2-2; D assignment may be TRBD1 or TRBD2 (5 bases each). Germline CDR1 and CDR2: SGHKS and YYEKEE (reference sequence). V lost 4 bases, J lost 4 bases, and 17 bases lay in between. The CDR3 is made up of 16 amino acids.

There are many counts of this clonotype. The chain is built from TRBV6-2 or TRBV6-3 and TRBJ1-1; D is perhaps TRBD1 (6 bases). CDR3 length equals 15 residues. Per the germline V gene, CDR1 is MNHEY and CDR2 is SVGEGT. V lost 2 bases and J 1 base, leaving 11 bases between the germline ends. The CDR3 coding sequence is TGTGCCAGCAGTTACCTGGGGACACCGAACACTGAAGCTTTCTTT. It is translated as CASSYLGTPNTEAFF.

The sample holds many counts of this clonotype. This chain joins TRBV5-1 and TRBJ2-1, with D unresolved. The germline V gene encodes CDR1 SGHRS and CDR2 YFSETQ. This CDR3 contains 13 residues. Deletions cut 2 bases from V and 8 bases from J, with 11 bases between. The CDR3 DNA reads as TGCGCCAGCAGCTTAAGGATTAGGGATGAGCAGTTCTTC. It encodes CASSLRIRDEQFF.

This clonotype has at least ten counts. This rearrangement joins TRBV5-1 to TRBJ2-5; D unclear. Deletions cut 5 bases from V and 4 bases from J, with 9 bases between. Germline CDR1 and CDR2: SGHRS and YFSETQ. This CDR3 has 12 residues. The CDR3 region has the DNA TGCGCCAGCAGTTCCAAGGGAGAGACCCAGTACTTC. Translating gives CASSSKGETQYF. Combining the CDR3 with reference TRBV5-1 and TRBJ2-5 gives the whole variable domain KAGVTQTPRYLIKTRGQQVTLSCSPISGHRSVSWYQQTPGQGLQFLFEYFSETQRNKGNFPGRFSGRQFSNSRSEMNVSTLELGDSALYLCASSSKGETQYFGPGTRLLVL.

Ten or more counts support this clonotype. The chain couples TRBV7-3 to TRBJ2-5, with TRBD1 as a possible D gene (6 bases). The CDR3 contains 14 residues. V was clipped by 1 base and J by 5 bases, with 11 bases between them. Germline-derived CDR1 and CDR2 are SGHTA and FQGTGA. The CDR3 here is CASSLSGQGETQYF. The CDR3 DNA sequence: TGTGCCAGCAGCTTAAGCGGGCAGGGGGAGACCCAGTACTTC.

This clonotype was recorded at least ten times. The chain recombines TRBV12-3 or TRBV12-4 with TRBJ2-1, with TRBD2 as a possible D gene (6 bases). V shed 7 bases and J shed 4 bases, with 17 bases lying between them. The CDR3 is 15 amino acids. The chain's CDR3 is CASTQAGPLYNEQFF. The CDR3 coding sequence is TGTGCCAGCACCCAAGCGGGCCCCCTTTACAATGAGCAGTTCTTC.

In this sample, this clonotype turned up many times. The genes are TRBV20-1 and TRBJ1-3, with D possibly TRBD1 on 5 matching bases. Germline loops: CDR1 DFQATT, CDR2 SNEGSKA (reference sequence). CDR3 length: 15 amino acids. V dropped 4 bases and J dropped 2 bases, with 15 bases sitting between them. The CDR3 coding sequence is TGCAGTGCTACAGTTTTTGCGACAGCTGGAAACACCATATATTTT. It is translated as CSATVFATAGNTIYF.

This clonotype showed up many times. V usage is TRBV11-2 and J usage is TRBJ2-1; D gene uncertain. Germline assignment: CDR1 SGHAT and CDR2 FQNNGV. Trimming removed 1 base from V and 10 bases from J, with 8 bases in between. CDR3 length: 12 residues. CDR3 DNA sequence: TGTGCCAGCAGCTTAGTACCTACGGAGCAGTTCTTC. This gives the protein CASSLVPTEQFF.

In its sample, this clonotype was seen many times. The CDR3 nucleotides are TGCGCCAGCACCCCGCGTGGGGGAGTTTACGAGCAGTACTTC. It encodes CASTPRGGVYEQYF. This chain joins TRBV5-1 and TRBJ2-7; either TRBD1 or TRBD2 may supply D (5 bases each). Trimming pared 6 bases from V and 4 bases from J, leaving 17 bases between. The length of the CDR3 is 14 residues. Germline V gives CDR1 SGHRS, CDR2 YFSETQ.

This chain links TRBV11-1 with TRBJ2-7; 10 bases align to TRBD2. This CDR3 is built from 18 residues. Germline CDR1 SGHAT, CDR2 FQDESV (reference sequence). V shed 4 bases, J shed 0 bases, and the junction held 12 bases outside the gene matches. Here the CDR3 reads CASSSGTSDRWPSYEQYF. CDR3 coding DNA: TGTGCCAGCAGCTCCGGGACTAGCGATAGATGGCCCTCCTACGAGCAGTACTTC.

Here the CDR3 DNA reads TGTGCCATGGGCTCCTTAAAGGGCGGACCCTCTACCCTTAGCTCCTACGAGCAGTACTTC. Amino acid sequence: CAMGSLKGGPSTLSSYEQYF. The rearrangement uses TRBV4-2 and TRBJ2-7; D uncertain. The CDR3 has 20 amino acids. Per germline, CDR1 LGHNA and CDR2 YNFKEQ. The V end was cut by 10 bases, the J end by 0 bases, with 34 bases between.